This TCR beta chain was documented in a study of cytomegalovirus exposure and HLA in healthy donors. Study-wide findings and caveats: As a later analysis revealed, the rate of TCR association differed by HLA locus, with DRB1 most and HLA-C fewest. In a later analysis, donors in an Asian-associated ancestry cluster reportedly had fewer N-insertions in productive TCRs than the cohort mean. Beyond CMV serostatus, there was no information to go on about immune exposure. Most TCR sequences were rare, but some public TCRs occurred in many donors.

CDR3 length: 17 amino acids. V lost 1 base and J lost 3, with 20 bases in between. The germline V gene encodes CDR1 SGHRS and CDR2 YFSETQ. PCR primers comprised 60 Vbeta and 13 Jbeta primers. The data were produced by immunoSEQ multiplex PCR, yet TCRdb's version contains in-frame clones alone and is incomplete. The sample carries roughly 200,000 clones, 65% to 85% recorded once. As concerns this clone: Its antigen remains unknown.

The receptor comes from a man aged 30 to 45 in good health and CMV-seronegative. The sequencing input was PBMCs. The V call is TRBV5-1, the J call TRBJ2-7; D is undetermined. The DNA for the CDR3 is TGCGCCAGCAGCTTGTTACCCCTTGAACAGACGAGCTACGAGCAGTACTTC. This sequence encodes CASSLLPLEQTSYEQYF.